What follows are 27 T cell receptor beta chains derived from one specimen sequenced in a study of blood T cell repertoires in COVID-19. Clones were read by immunoSEQ multiplex PCR, and TCRdb kept only the in-frame ones, dropping some. The repertoire holds 60,000 to 75,000 clones, with approximately 87% as singletons. Sequenced material: peripheral blood. The receptors were gathered from a human donor in a cohort sampled during active COVID-19.

This clone appeared a few times. The chain joins TRBV5-1 to TRBJ1-2; possibly TRBD1 for D (6 bases). Between the trimmed V and J ends, which lost 4 bases and 4 bases, there was a span of 8 bases. The CDR3 covers 12 residues. Germline CDR1 reads SGHRS; CDR2 reads YFSETQ. CDR3 loop: CASSPDSYGYTF. In nucleotides, the CDR3 is TGCGCCAGCAGCCCGGACAGCTATGGCTACACCTTC.

The chain uses TRBV24-1 and TRBJ2-3; maybe TRBD1 (6 bases). Trimming stripped 4 bases from V and 8 bases from J, with 12 bases between. CDR3 length: 13 residues. Germline loops: CDR1 KGHDR, CDR2 SFDVKD. In DNA form, the CDR3 reads TGTGCCACCAGTGACCCGACAGGTGCTACGCAGTATTTT. Encoded protein: CATSDPTGATQYF.

The rearrangement joins TRBV10-3 to TRBJ1-1, with a weak D call TRBD1 (6 bases). Trimming left V 3 bases short and J 4 bases short, with 27 bases between. Per the germline V gene, CDR1 is ENHRY and CDR2 is SYGVKD. The CDR3 extends over 19 amino acids. The CDR3 here is CAISDLRGQRDNPGTEAFF. The DNA of the CDR3 is TGTGCCATCAGTGACCTTCGAGGCCAGCGGGACAACCCGGGCACTGAAGCTTTCTTT.

The genes are TRBV11-1 and TRBJ2-7; 7 bases agree with TRBD1. Germline CDR1 SGHAT, CDR2 FQDESV (reference sequence). Trimming cost V 5 bases and J 3 bases; bases outside gene matches: 10. CDR3 length: 15 amino acids. The CDR3 loop reads CASSPETGSRYEQYF. The CDR3 nucleotides are TGTGCCAGCAGCCCCGAGACAGGGTCTCGCTACGAGCAGTACTTC. The whole variable domain, remainder taken from reference TRBV11-1 and TRBJ2-7, is EAEVAQSPRYKITEKSQAVAFWCDPISGHATLYWYRQILGQGPELLVQFQDESVVDDSQLPKDRFSAERLKGVDSTLKIQPAELGDSAMYLCASSPETGSRYEQYFGPGTRLTVT.

The chain links TRBV27 to TRBJ2-1; TRBD1 matches at 8 bases. Unmatched junction bases numbered 11, after V lost 2 bases and J lost 5 bases. Germline lookup yields CDR1 MNHEY and CDR2 SMNVEV (reference sequence). CDR3 length: 17 amino acids. The DNA for the CDR3 is TGTGCCAGCAGTTTAAAGTTTCCGGGACAGGTTCACAATGAGCAGTTCTTC. Amino acids: CASSLKFPGQVHNEQFF.

This chain joins TRBV5-1 and TRBJ1-1, with D unclear. The germline CDR1 and CDR2 sequences are SGHRS and YFSETQ. V lost 2 bases, J lost 4 bases, and 12 bases lay in between. The CDR3 loop spans 14 amino acids. The CDR3 DNA follows: TGCGCCAGCAGCTTCGGGAGTTCGGGCACTGAAGCTTTCTTT. Its protein product is CASSFGSSGTEAFF.

The chain uses TRBV13 and TRBJ2-1; the D gene is possibly TRBD2 (6 bases). Per germline, CDR1 PRHDT and CDR2 FYEKMQ (reference sequence). The CDR3 is 14 residues long. V dropped 5 bases and J dropped 2 bases, with 10 bases sitting between them. The CDR3 spells CASSMPSAYNEQFF. The DNA for the CDR3 is TGTGCCAGCAGCATGCCTAGCGCCTACAATGAGCAGTTCTTC.

V usage is TRBV4-1 and J usage is TRBJ2-7, with 10 bases aligning to TRBD1. Germline V CDR1 and CDR2: MGHRA, YSYEKL. This CDR3 spans 16 amino acids. The trim removed 4 bases at V and 0 bases at J, leaving 6 bases unmatched. CDR3 loop: CASSPNRDRGSYEQYF. DNA for the CDR3: TGCGCCAGCAGCCCGAACCGGGACAGGGGCTCCTACGAGCAGTACTTC.

The chain joins TRBV29-1 to TRBJ2-2, with 9 positions matching TRBD1. The junction had 3 bases not matched to a gene; V was cut back by 3 bases and J by 7 bases. The CDR3 covers 13 residues. Germline lookup yields CDR1 SQVTM and CDR2 ANQGSEA. CDR3 coding DNA: TGCAGCGTTGATGACAGGGGGAGCGGGGAGCTGTTTTTT. It encodes CSVDDRGSGELFF.

The rearrangement joins TRBV6-4 to TRBJ2-5; 9 bases align to TRBD1. The trim removed 5 bases at V and 3 bases at J, leaving 4 bases unmatched. This CDR3 is built from 14 residues. Germline V gene sequence: CDR1 MRHNA, CDR2 SNTAGT. The CDR3 here is CASSPRDREETQYF. The CDR3 region has the DNA TGTGCCAGCAGTCCTCGGGACAGGGAAGAGACCCAGTACTTC.

The rearrangement links TRBV6-5 to TRBJ2-1, with TRBD2 matching 7 bases. CDR3 length: 15 residues. The germline CDR1 and CDR2 sequences are MNHEY and SVGAGI. The ends lost 6 bases at V and 5 bases at J; junction bases unmatched: 10. In nucleotides, the CDR3 is TGTGCCAGCAGGACCTCCGGGACTACACACAATGAGCAGTTCTTC. Encoded protein: CASRTSGTTHNEQFF.

The V call is TRBV6-2 or TRBV6-3, the J call TRBJ1-1; tentative D call: TRBD1 (5 bases). CDR1 is MNHEY and CDR2 is SVGEGT in the germline V gene. This CDR3 spans 15 amino acids. Trimming pared 5 bases from V and 6 bases from J, leaving 19 bases between. This CDR3 is CASSMFRVSESEAFF. CDR3 DNA sequence: TGTGCCAGCAGTATGTTCAGGGTTAGTGAATCTGAAGCTTTCTTT.

This sequence joins TRBV7-2 and TRBJ1-1; a possible D gene is TRBD1 (5 bases). This CDR3 contains 16 residues. Germline CDR1 reads SGHTA; CDR2 reads FQGNSA. Trimming cost V 6 bases and J 0 bases, with 17 bases left between them. This CDR3 reads CASSVSGLWVNTEAFF. Written as DNA, the CDR3 is TGTGCCAGCAGTGTTTCAGGGCTGTGGGTGAACACTGAAGCTTTCTTT.

This sequence joins TRBV6-5 and TRBJ2-3; tentatively, D is TRBD1 (6 bases). CDR1 and CDR2 (germline): MNHEY, SVGAGI. CDR3 size: 14 residues. Trimming removed 7 bases at V and 4 bases at J, with 15 bases between. CDR3 DNA sequence: TGTGCCAGCAAAAAGGGGGTTGGCGCAGATACGCAGTATTTT. Amino acids: CASKKGVGADTQYF.

The CDR3 bases are TGTGCCAGCAGAGCCTACACAGGGGCCGGGGAGCTGTTTTTT. Its protein product is CASRAYTGAGELFF. This chain connects TRBV25-1 to TRBJ2-2; TRBD1 matches 7 bases. CDR3 length: 14 residues. CDR1 is MGHDK, CDR2 SYGVNS, per germline. Trimming removed 6 bases from V and 6 bases from J; junction bases left unmatched: 7.

This clone turned up a few times. The chain employs TRBV9 and TRBJ2-3; 10 nucleotides agree with TRBD2. V lost 2 bases, J lost 3 bases, and 6 bases stayed unmatched. Germline loops: CDR1 SGDLS, CDR2 YYNGEE. This CDR3 region has 16 residues. In nucleotides, the CDR3 is TGTGCCAGCAGCGTGGCTAGCGGGAGCTGGACAGATACGCAGTATTTT. The encoded protein is CASSVASGSWTDTQYF.

The chain combines TRBV4-3 with TRBJ1-3; D gene ambiguous. This CDR3 is 16 amino acids long. With 1 base removed from V and 0 bases from J, the gap between germline ends came to 10 bases. Germline CDR1 LGHNA, CDR2 YSLEER. CDR3 DNA sequence: TGCGCCAGCAGCCAAGGTGGTTCAGGCTCTGGAAACACCATATATTTT. It yields the protein CASSQGGSGSGNTIYF.

This chain uses TRBV7-9 with TRBJ1-1; D possibly corresponds to TRBD1 (5 bases). The CDR3 extends over 15 amino acids. Germline V gene data show CDR1 as SEHNR and CDR2 as FQNEAQ (reference sequence). Trimming removed 5 bases from V and 1 base from J, with 14 bases in between. The CDR3 nucleotides are TGTGCCAGCAGCCAGGGTGAACGAAGGAACACTGAAGCTTTCTTT. It encodes CASSQGERRNTEAFF.

The J gene is TRBJ2-5, the V gene TRBV3-1 (or the pseudogene TRBV3-2), with 7 bases fitting TRBD1. J was trimmed by 5 bases and V by 0 bases; bases with no gene match: 3. Germline V gene sequence: CDR1 LGHDT, CDR2 YNNKEL (reference sequence). This CDR3 comprises 14 residues. The CDR3, as DNA: TGTGCCAGCAGCCAAGACGACAGGGTTGAGACCCAGTACTTC. Translation gives CASSQDDRVETQYF.

The rearrangement links TRBV5-1 to TRBJ2-1; 12 bases fit TRBD2. CDR1 and CDR2 (germline): SGHRS, YFSETQ. Trimming removed 4 bases from V and 8 bases from J; junction bases left unmatched: 7. The CDR3 is made up of 15 amino acids. CDR3 coding DNA: TGCGCCAGCAGCATTCTAGCGGGAGGGCCAGATGAGCAGTTCTTC. Translation gives CASSILAGGPDEQFF.

This chain connects TRBV28 to TRBJ2-7; tentatively, D is TRBD2 (5 bases). This CDR3 comprises 16 residues. V gave up 6 bases and J gave up 0 bases, with 18 bases separating them. CDR1 and CDR2 from the germline V gene are MDHEN and SYDVKM. CDR3 region: CASSRIGSGNSYEQYF. In nucleotides, the CDR3 is TGTGCCAGCAGCCGTATCGGGTCGGGGAACTCCTACGAGCAGTACTTC. The variable domain in full, completed from reference TRBV28 and TRBJ2-7, reads DVKVTQSSRYLVKRTGEKVFLECVQDMDHENMFWYRQDPGLGLRLIYFSYDVKMKEKGDIPEGYSVSREKKERFSLILESASTNQTSMYLCASSRIGSGNSYEQYFGPGTRLTVT.

The CDR3 DNA is TGTGCCAGCAGCGAAACGCTAGCGGGGGGTAGCACAGATACGCAGTATTTT. As protein: CASSETLAGGSTDTQYF. The gene calls are TRBV5-6 and TRBJ2-3; 11 bases are shared with TRBD2. The germline V gene has CDR1 SGHDT and CDR2 YYEEEE. CDR3 length: 17 residues. The V segment lost 4 bases and the J segment 0 bases; nucleotides outside the gene matches: 7. The variable domain in full, completed from reference TRBV5-6 and TRBJ2-3, reads DAGVTQSPTHLIKTRGQQVTLRCSPKSGHDTVSWYQQALGQGPQFIFQYYEEEERQRGNFPDRFSGHQFPNYSSELNVNALLLGDSALYLCASSETLAGGSTDTQYFGPGTRLTVL.

The V and J genes are TRBV2 and TRBJ2-3; 8 nucleotides agree with TRBD1. J was trimmed by 5 bases and V by 1 base; bases with no gene match: 5. Germline V gene sequence: CDR1 SNHLY, CDR2 FYNNEI. CDR3 length equals 15 residues. CDR3 protein: CASSEVDRGIDTQYF. The CDR3, as DNA: TGTGCCAGCAGTGAAGTCGACAGGGGAATAGATACGCAGTATTTT.

This chain joins TRBV24-1 and TRBJ2-1, with TRBD2 as a possible D gene (6 bases). CDR3 length: 13 amino acids. Germline lookup yields CDR1 KGHDR and CDR2 SFDVKD. Trimming removed 4 bases from V and 4 bases from J, with 7 bases in between. The CDR3 protein is CATSEEGYNEQFF. CDR3 bases: TGTGCCACCAGTGAGGAGGGATACAATGAGCAGTTCTTC.

The CDR3 bases are TGCAGCGCTCTTAAGGAGGCGCAGTATTTT. Translated: CSALKEAQYF. The rearrangement joins TRBV29-1 to TRBJ2-3; D is possibly TRBD2 (5 bases). V gave up 7 bases and J gave up 10 bases, with 12 bases separating them. This CDR3 region has 10 residues. The germline CDR1 and CDR2 sequences are SQVTM and ANQGSEA.

This chain links TRBV7-8 with TRBJ2-3, with 16 bases matching TRBD2. This CDR3 spans 19 amino acids. The germline V gene has CDR1 SGHVS and CDR2 FQNEAQ. The ends lost 2 bases at V and 4 bases at J; junction bases unmatched: 9. CDR3 nucleotide sequence: TGTGCCAGCAGCTTACCAGCCGGGACTAGCGGGGGGGCGGCAGATACGCAGTATTTT. Encoded protein: CASSLPAGTSGGAADTQYF.

The rearrangement links TRBV5-6 to TRBJ2-1, with TRBD2 matching 12 bases. Germline V gene data show CDR1 as SGHDT and CDR2 as YYEEEE. The CDR3 has 16 amino acids. Trimming removed 0 bases from V and 3 bases from J; junction bases left unmatched: 1. This CDR3 is CASSLELAGGYNEQFF. Here the CDR3 DNA reads TGTGCCAGCAGCTTGGAACTAGCGGGAGGCTACAATGAGCAGTTCTTC.